Described below is a single TCR beta chain sequence and its context. Its antigen is still unknown. The sample originates from a study of cytomegalovirus exposure and HLA in healthy donors. The PCR had 60 Vbeta and 13 Jbeta primers. Sequenced by immunoSEQ multiplex PCR; TCRdb stores in-frame clones only, minus some. The sample totals roughly 77,000 clones. V lost 8 bases and J 2 bases, leaving 16 bases between the germline ends. This CDR3 has 15 residues. Germline CDR1 MNHNS, CDR2 SASEGT. Overall study findings and caveats: High sensitivity and specificity were reportedly achieved when the classifier diagnosed cytomegalovirus status. Available immune exposure information was restricted to CMV serostatus only. The study put some 160 TCR beta chains on its list as cytomegalovirus-associated. The authors later found most CMV-associated TCR beta chains appeared HLA-restricted.

The sequenced sample consisted of PBMCs. The chain combines TRBV6-1 with TRBJ2-1, with TRBD1 as a possible D gene (6 bases). The sequence came from a man between 25 and 39 years old in good health and CMV-seronegative. CDR3 bases: TGTGCCAGCGGTTCTCAGGGGACCGCCTACAATGAGCAGTTCTTC. Protein sequence: CASGSQGTAYNEQFF.